This TCR beta chain was documented in a study of blood T cell repertoires in COVID-19. Overall study context: Both acute and convalescent COVID-19 samples were obtained from the United States, Italy and Spain.

The protocol was immunoSEQ multiplex PCR, while the TCRdb copy is restricted to in-frame clones and leaves out a portion. Here the sample spans more than 350,000 clones, 89% being singletons. Germline CDR1 reads MNHEY; CDR2 reads SMNVEV (reference sequence). The CDR3 contains 17 residues. Unmatched junction bases numbered 9, after V lost 5 bases and J lost 4 bases. The sequenced sample was peripheral blood. V gene TRBV27 combines with J gene TRBJ2-3; 13 positions agree with TRBD2. The origin of this receptor is a woman in her thirties with COVID-19, enrolled during active disease. This CDR3 is CASSPSRTSGSPDTQYF. Written as DNA, the CDR3 is TGTGCCAGCAGTCCTTCTCGGACTAGCGGGAGTCCAGATACGCAGTATTTT.